The rows below give T cell receptor beta chains drawn from one sample of a study of T cells after yellow fever vaccination. In TCRdb, the 5' RACE reads were re-called with MiXCR into one record per CDR3 protein. The table shows 340,000 or so distinct CDR3 sequences, with under 15% occurring only once. The starting material was CD4+ T cells sorted from PBMCs, obtained 15 days after the yellow fever booster vaccination. These receptors originate from a man between 18 and 29 years old who received the YFV17D yellow fever vaccine. The CDR3 runs from the conserved cysteine through the conserved F or W. The D gene is left open where the match is weak. Some rows have no size entry. The others give once, few or many, or a class for an expanded clone.

v_gene	j_gene	abundance	d_gene	CDR3aa	CDR3nt
TRBV20-1	TRBJ2-3	NA	TRBD2	CSARSSSGGRTDTQYF	TGCAGTGCTAGATCCTCTAGCGGGGGGCGCACAGATACGCAGTATTTT
TRBV4-1	TRBJ1-5	NA	TRBD1	CASSLDSQGRIQPQHF	TGCGCCAGCAGCCTCGACTCACAGGGGCGGATTCAGCCCCAGCATTTT
TRBV6-6	TRBJ1-5	few	TRBD1	CASRGQRNQPQHF	TGTGCCAGCAGGGGACAGCGTAATCAGCCCCAGCATTTT
TRBV25-1	TRBJ2-1	few	NA	CASSRGPGSYNEQFF	TGTGCCAGCAGTCGGGGTCCTGGTTCCTACAATGAGCAGTTCTTC
TRBV6-4	TRBJ1-1	NA	NA	CASTRQVVNTEAFF	TGTGCCAGCACCAGACAGGTAGTTAACACTGAAGCTTTCTTT
TRBV5-1	TRBJ2-5	NA	NA	CASSFYPRDVAQETQYF	TGCGCCAGCAGCTTTTACCCCCGGGACGTAGCCCAAGAGACCCAGTACTTC
TRBV20-1	TRBJ1-1	NA	NA	CSATLGGLNTEAFF	TGCAGTGCCACCCTAGGGGGTCTGAACACTGAAGCTTTCTTT
TRBV3-1	TRBJ2-3	few	NA	CASSPQIRPDTQYF	TGTGCCAGCAGCCCCCAAATCCGTCCCGATACGCAGTATTTT
TRBV5-1	TRBJ2-4	many	NA	CASSLGNDVAKNIQYF	TGCGCCAGCAGCTTGGGAAATGACGTAGCCAAAAACATTCAGTACTTC
TRBV11-2	TRBJ2-2	NA	TRBD1	CASSLTTGAGGELFF	TGTGCCAGCAGCTTAACAACAGGGGCGGGCGGGGAGCTGTTTTTT
TRBV9	TRBJ2-2	few	NA	CASSIFTGELFF	TGTGCCAGCAGCATTTTTACCGGGGAGCTGTTTTTT
TRBV29-1	TRBJ2-3	NA	NA	CSVESIKQYF	TGCAGCGTTGAGTCGATAAAGCAGTATTTT
TRBV10-3	TRBJ2-1	NA	NA	CAISDGRRPYNEQFF	TGTGCCATCAGTGACGGGCGGCGGCCCTACAATGAGCAGTTCTTC
TRBV5-5	TRBJ2-2	NA	TRBD1	CASIGTGDETGELFF	TGTGCCAGCATCGGGACAGGGGATGAGACCGGGGAGCTGTTTTTT
TRBV29-1	TRBJ2-7	many	NA	CSVGGRENEQYF	TGCAGCGTTGGGGGCCGGGAAAACGAGCAGTACTTC
TRBV9	TRBJ1-1	few	TRBD1	CASSGSGGTSTEAFF	TGTGCCAGCAGCGGATCAGGGGGGACGAGCACTGAAGCTTTCTTT
TRBV7-2	TRBJ2-1	NA	NA	CASSFLPTGSSYNEQFF	TGTGCCAGCAGCTTTCTCCCTACAGGGAGCTCCTACAATGAGCAGTTCTTC
TRBV7-8	TRBJ2-5	NA	NA	CASSLASARQETQYF	TGTGCCAGCAGCTTAGCGTCGGCTCGACAAGAGACCCAGTACTTC
TRBV2	TRBJ1-3	few	NA	CASSGGVTGNTIYF	TGTGCCAGCAGTGGGGGGGTAACTGGAAACACCATATATTTT
TRBV24-1	TRBJ2-3	few	TRBD1	CATSETGTGGLDTQYF	TGTGCCACCAGTGAAACCGGGACAGGGGGCTTAGATACGCAGTATTTT